The 11 T cell receptor beta chains presented below share a single source sample, sequenced in a study of tissue T cells after allogeneic stem cell transplantation (dated 2022 in TCRdb). In the paper's terms, the time point label means: mouse harvest day 14 after allogeneic transplant. Mouse grafts combined 10^7 T-cell-depleted bone marrow cells with 10^6 splenic CD5+ T cells, given via tail vein injection. Libraries were made using the immunoSEQ multiplex PCR assay. TCRdb took this table from immuneACCESS and kept in-frame rearrangements with V and J called. Such tables lack part of the clones; where checked against another copy, unresolved V genes explain under half of the gap, and the rest is unexplained. The sample yields several hundred clones; about half were counted once. The leading ten clones occupy around 20% of the sample. Sequencing used blood. The receptors here all came from a female BALB/c mouse given C57BL/6 T cells with graft-versus-host disease after an allogeneic hematopoietic cell transplant.

On this clone: Genes and germline are mouse. The read halts 1 residue ahead of the CDR3 end, with the missing end drawn from the germline J gene. The V and J genes are TRBV29 and TRBJ1-1, with no clear D. Germline CDR1 is MSHET and CDR2 is SYDVDS. The length of the CDR3 is 13 residues. Trimming shortened V by 2 bases and J by 1 base, and 5 bases separated the two germline ends. CDR3 bases read: TGTGCTAGCAGTTTAACAAGAAACACAGAAGTCTTC. This gives the protein CASSLTRNTEVF. The full-length CDR3 reads as CASSLTRNTEVFF.

To note about this clone: Gene names are the mouse ones. The CDR3 DNA, read in part, is TGTGCCAGCAGTGCGGGGGGGGTAAACTATGCTGAGCAGTTC. Protein: CASSAGGVNYAEQF. The complete CDR3 reads CASSAGGVNYAEQFF. The chain employs TRBV13-3 and TRBJ2-1, with 7 nucleotides matching TRBD2. The read stops 1 residue short of the end of the CDR3; the missing end is completed from the germline J gene. The CDR3 length is 15 residues. Germline V gene sequence: CDR1 NNHDY, CDR2 SYVADS. The V segment lost 3 bases and the J segment 1 base; nucleotides outside the gene matches: 4.

This clone appeared a few times. One end of the junction fails to match germline, which may point to a read error. Genes and germline come from the mouse. The missing CDR3 end, 1 residue past where the read stops, is filled in from the germline J gene. The chain combines TRBV20 with TRBJ2-7; 10 bases are shared with TRBD2. The CDR3 contains 12 residues. Per germline, CDR1 GFQATS and CDR2 STVNSAI. The CDR3 sequence: CGARDWGYEQYF. Incomplete CDR3 DNA: TGTGGTGCGAGGGACTGGGGCTATGAACAGTAC.

Only one count was recorded for this clone. Germline and genes: mouse. Read coverage stops 1 residue before the CDR3 terminus; the germline J gene supplies the remainder. The chain has TRBV4 and TRBJ2-1, with TRBD2 identical over 8 bases. The germline CDR1 and CDR2 sequences are LGHDT and YNNKQL (reference sequence). This CDR3 has 15 amino acids. The junction had 1 base not matched to a gene; V was cut back by 3 bases and J by 0 bases. The CDR3 loop reads CASSYDWGNYAEQFF. The CDR3 bases that were read are TGTGCCAGCAGCTACGACTGGGGTAACTATGCTGAGCAGTTC.

This clone has more than one count but fewer than ten. Germline and genes: mouse. The part of the CDR3 DNA that was read is TGTGCCAGCAGCCAAGAAACTGGGGCTAGGGCTGAGCAGTTC. Protein product: CASSQETGARAEQF. The whole CDR3 sequence reads CASSQETGARAEQFF. The chain recombines TRBV2 with TRBJ2-1; 7 bases fit TRBD2. The read falls 1 residue short of the CDR3 end, and the missing part is taken from the germline J gene. V lost 0 bases and J lost 7; bases outside the gene matches: 6. Looked up from germline, CDR1 is LGHNA and CDR2 is YSYQKL. The CDR3 sequence is 15 residues long.

As regards this clone: These gene names are mouse names. CDR3 sequence: CASSLRDNYAEQFF. The sequenced part of the CDR3 DNA is TGTGCCAGCAGTCTGCGGGACAACTATGCTGAGCAGTTC. The chain recombines TRBV26 with TRBJ2-1, with D possibly being TRBD1 or TRBD2 (5 bases each). The sequenced fragment ends 1 residue before the CDR3 boundary, so the rest is inferred from the germline J gene. The CDR3 has 14 amino acids. V was cut by 2 bases and J by 1 base, with 6 bases left in between. Germline-derived CDR1 and CDR2 are KGHPV and FQNQEV (reference sequence).

This clone has more than one count but fewer than ten. The genes and germline here are from mouse. The CDR3 loop is CASSFDAETLYF. Partial CDR3 DNA: TGTGCCAGCAGCTTTGACGCAGAAACGCTGTAT. This sequence joins TRBV3 and TRBJ2-3, with D hard to call. The read falls 1 residue short of the CDR3 end, and the missing part is taken from the germline J gene. Trimming took off 3 bases at V and 3 bases at J, with 4 bases between the two ends. The CDR3 sequence is 12 residues long. Germline V lookup: CDR1 SNHLY, CDR2 FYNGKV (reference sequence).

Of note for this clone: The germline and genes are mouse ones. The read ends 1 residue early relative to the CDR3; the germline J gene fills the gap. The chain combines TRBV13-2 with TRBJ2-5, with 7 bases identical to TRBD2. The CDR3 extends over 13 amino acids. CDR1 is NNHNN and CDR2 is SYGAGS in the germline V gene (reference sequence). The ends lost 5 bases at V and 4 bases at J; junction bases unmatched: 4. The CDR3 bases that were read are TGTGCCAGCGGCAACTGGGGCGAAGACACCCAGTAC. This codes for CASGNWGEDTQY. The CDR3 reads in full as CASGNWGEDTQYF.

Details on this clone: All gene names here are mouse names. The part of the CDR3 DNA that was read is TGTGCCAGCAGTCTGAAGACAGGGGGCGCGTCCGAAAGATTATTT. Its translation is CASSLKTGGASERLF. The entire CDR3 protein is CASSLKTGGASERLFF. The gene calls are TRBV26 and TRBJ1-4; 10 bases line up with TRBD1. The sequenced fragment ends 1 residue before the CDR3 boundary, so the rest is inferred from the germline J gene. This CDR3 comprises 16 residues. V lost 2 bases and J lost 7; bases outside the gene matches: 7. Germline CDR1 reads KGHPV; CDR2 reads FQNQEV (reference sequence).

In this sample, this clone turned up once. Gene names are mouse gene names. Read coverage stops 1 residue before the CDR3 terminus; the germline J gene supplies the remainder. The rearrangement joins TRBV4 to TRBJ2-4, with D perhaps TRBD2 (6 bases). This CDR3 region has 13 residues. From germline, CDR1 is LGHDT and CDR2 YNNKQL (reference sequence). Trimming stripped 8 bases from V and 0 bases from J, with 9 bases between. CDR3 residues: CASLTGSQNTLYF. Incomplete CDR3 DNA: TGTGCCAGCCTCACTGGGAGTCAAAACACCTTGTAC.

Notes on this clone: Mouse gene names and germline throughout. The CDR3 extends 1 residue past the end of the read, so its final part is completed from the germline J gene. This chain connects TRBV13-1 to TRBJ1-3; 8 nucleotides line up with TRBD1. The trim removed 5 bases at V and 3 bases at J, leaving 4 bases unmatched. From germline, CDR1 is NSHNY and CDR2 SYGAGN. CDR3 length: 14 residues. The covered CDR3 bases are TGTGCCAGCAGAGACAGGGGAGGTGGAAATACGCTCTAT. The encoded protein is CASRDRGGGNTLY. In full, the CDR3 reads CASRDRGGGNTLYF.